This note documents a single T cell receptor beta chain sequence. What it recognizes is unknown. All of the isolated RNA was reverse transcribed, so expressed TCRB transcripts were sequenced. The method was immunoSEQ multiplex PCR; TCRdb's version includes in-frame clones alone and lacks a portion of them. The repertoire consists of 250,000 to 300,000 clones, with 24% occurring once and the leading ten covering around 0.012%. This sample was taken from a study of beta chain features in type 1 diabetes. Study results and limitations: A moderate, significant TCRB CDR3 shortening appeared in type 1 diabetes across four CD4+ subsets. Healthy donors had naive, central memory and Treg TCRB repertoires that appeared less similar than those seen among patients. Insertion counts at VDJ junctions were lower in type 1 diabetes patients, who also showed more deletions there.

The authors took one heparinised blood draw, averaging about 110 mL, from each donor. Germline values: CDR1 MGHDK, CDR2 SYGVNS. V lost 5 bases to trimming and J lost 6 bases; unmatched junction nucleotides: 3. The CDR3 is 13 amino acids. The TCR was taken from a woman in her twenties or thirties with type 1 diabetes. The gene calls are TRBV25-1 and TRBJ2-2, with TRBD1 matching 7 bases. The sample comprised naive CD4+ T cells from blood. The DNA for the CDR3 is TGTGCCAGCAGTAAACAGGGGCCCGGGGAGCTGTTTTTT. This codes for CASSKQGPGELFF. The whole variable domain, filled in from reference TRBV25-1 and TRBJ2-2, reads EADIYQTPRYLVIGTGKKITLECSQTMGHDKMYWYQQDPGMELHLIHYSYGVNSTEKGDLSSESTVSRIRTEHFPLTLESARPSHTSQYLCASSKQGPGELFFGEGSRLTVL.